This T cell receptor beta chain was recovered during a study of shared clonotypes between healthy human individuals (dated by TCRdb to about 2020). For the study in its entirety: A couple of women and three men aged 18 to 49 years were included in the cohort. Leukapheresis yielded between about 0.8 and 9.5 billion PBMCs per donor. To increase sequencing depth and limit assay-specific biases, TCR repertoire library preparation and sequencing were carried out by different laboratories using diverse techniques. The study deeply sequenced blood TCR repertoires of about 5 healthy adults to estimate repertoire size and the extent of clonotype sharing between individuals. For each donor, CD4 naive and CD4 memory were each run on three plates, CD8 naive on two plates, and CD8 memory on one plate. Paper-wide results and their limitations: Rarefaction of sorted-subset datasets indicated incomplete sequencing despite the large sequencing depth. Approximately 4.8% of naive CD4, 3.5% of naive CD8, 2.3% of memory CD4, and over 0.35% of memory CD8 clonotypes were shared across several donors. Larger estimated clonotype richness was generally found for naive subsets than for memory subsets. Because the study included only a small number of donors, the genetic and exposure-history diversity represented was limited. Compared with non-shared clonotypes, clonotypes shared by all four sorted-subset donors had higher generation probabilities. Pairwise subsampling led to the expectation that sequencing depth would affect the degree of clonotype sharing among donors. Only blood was sampled, and tissue TCR repertoires likely differ from those in blood.

The junction carries 15 bases between V and J, which are trimmed by 2 bases and 1 base respectively. CDR1 and CDR2 (MGHRA, YSYEKL) derive from the germline V gene. The CDR3 measures 16 amino acids from cysteine to phenylalanine. The read is trimmed to its CDR3 DNA, 48 bases read in frame from base 1. CD8 naive samples were CD45RO-negative cells positively selected for CCR7, giving a CD45RA+CCR7+ population that excluded TemRA cells. The donors were healthy, HIV-negative adults with no recently reported acute infections or vaccinations. Every donor was a Caucasian adult living in Nashville, Tennessee, USA. Blood was collected by leukapheresis, and PBMCs were isolated by Ficoll-Histopaque density gradient centrifugation and then cryopreserved in liquid nitrogen vapor phase. Analytical flow cytometry was used to check the purity and quantity of each magnetically sorted T cell population. From each sorted fraction, genomic DNA was isolated and quantified by UV absorbance on a Nanodrop 2000c.

Using the deep immunoSEQ assay, multiplex PCR amplified TCR CDR3 regions from genomic DNA. Extracted genomic DNA from each cell subset was spread evenly across all wells of several immunoSEQ 96-well plates, with each plate serving as a replicate. Each replicate PCR for sorted subsets received about 200 ng genomic DNA, equal to about 29,000 T cell genomes. The purified libraries were quantified using a Qubit 3.0 fluorometer, sized with a Bioanalyzer 2100, and then quantified again using the KAPA Library Quantification kit. Each immunoSEQ 96-well plate was sequenced on its own single-read 150-cycle Illumina NextSeq 550 flow cell. As for the authors' bioinformatics: Because the immunoSEQ output included only junctional sequences and no quality scores, the filtering could not be the same as the filtering used for full-length reads. Sequences were annotated with PyIR, a Python wrapper for IgBLAST v1.9, and V/J genes and CDR3 were assigned using IMGT germline references. Reads with weak V/J assignments (E-value above 1e-6), missing CDR3, stop codons, out-of-frame junctions, or ambiguous translated residues were removed. A V3J clonotype was defined by an identical inferred V gene, J gene, and CDR3 amino acid sequence. Percentage overlap between repertoires was computed as shared unique clonotypes divided by the size of the smaller repertoire. Three approaches were used to assess repertoire richness: RTK rarefaction, the Chao1 estimator, and Recon v2.1 estimates of unobserved clonotypes. For all TCRbeta clonotypes obtained by the gDNA method from a few donors, generation probabilities were computed with OLGA. Sourced from immuneACCESS, this table was stored by TCRdb with only in-frame sequences that have V and J called. A share of the clones is absent; for the studies checked, an unresolved V gene accounts for under half, and the remainder has no known explanation. That table furnishes V, J and clone size, whereas the DNA furnished D and trimming. Across this sample there are about 2 million clones, with approximately 95% seen only once. Under 1.5% of the sample is taken by the ten largest.

Points on this clone: Which antigen it targets is not known. Nothing much larger sits one base from this clone, and base qualities are not available.

The sequence came from a man younger than 35 in good health. This chain is built from TRBV4-1 and TRBJ2-7; the D element could tentatively be TRBD1 or TRBD2, as 5 bases agree for each. The sequenced sample consisted of naive CD8+ T cells sorted from blood. This sample's cell subset or site label indicates: CD45RA+CCR7+. CDR3 protein: CASSQRWGKNSYEQYF. The base sequence is TGCGCCAGCAGCCAACGTTGGGGGAAAAATTCCTACGAGCAGTACTTC.